Following are 25 T cell receptor beta chains from one sample sequenced in a study of cytomegalovirus exposure and HLA in healthy donors (TCRdb year 2017). Library generation was performed with the immunoSEQ multiplex PCR assay. For the multiplex PCR, a mixture combining 60 forward primers for TCR Vbeta segments and 13 reverse primers for TCR Jbeta segments was used. TCRdb retrieved this table from immuneACCESS and kept in-frame rearrangements only. Not all clones are present; in checked studies, unresolved V genes account for under half, and no reason is known for the remainder. The sample profile shows over 150,000 clones; approximately 80% of them were found once. The top ten clonotypes cover 1% to 1.5% of the sample. The sample comprised PBMCs. The receptors were sampled from a girl aged 2 to 9 in good health and CMV-seropositive.

The chain employs TRBV19 and TRBJ2-5, with a possible D match to TRBD2 (7 bases). The CDR3 consists of 16 residues. CDR1 is LNHDA, CDR2 SQIVND, per germline (reference sequence). V lost 4 bases, J lost 1 base, and 16 bases lay in between. DNA of the CDR3: TGTGCCAGTAGTAGGGGGTGGGGGGGGCGCCAAGAGACCCAGTACTTC. Translation: CASSRGWGGRQETQYF.

The V call is TRBV4-2, the J call TRBJ2-7, with D possibly being TRBD2 (6 bases). Trimming stripped 0 bases from V and 0 bases from J, with 9 bases between. The CDR3 runs to 15 residues. From germline, CDR1 is LGHNA and CDR2 YNFKEQ. CDR3 DNA: TGTGCCAGCAGCCAAGAACCGCGGGACTCCTACGAGCAGTACTTC. Translated: CASSQEPRDSYEQYF.

The gene calls are TRBV4-1 and TRBJ1-6; weak D call: TRBD1 (6 bases). Germline V lookup: CDR1 MGHRA, CDR2 YSYEKL. The CDR3 is 16 amino acids. The ends were cut back, 1 base at V and 13 bases at J, with 20 bases in the middle. Here the CDR3 DNA reads TGCGCCAGCAGCCAAGGGCCGATACAGGGAGTTTCTCCCCTCCACTTT. It encodes CASSQGPIQGVSPLHF.

This clone came up once. The chain links TRBV15 to TRBJ1-5; possibly TRBD1 for D (6 bases). Trimming stripped 5 bases from V and 2 bases from J, with 13 bases between. Germline V lookup: CDR1 LNHNV, CDR2 YYDKDF (reference sequence). This CDR3 is 15 amino acids long. The CDR3: CATSRIQGGNQPQHF. CDR3 bases: TGTGCCACCAGCCGAATACAGGGTGGCAATCAGCCCCAGCATTTT. The full variable domain, its missing parts supplied by reference TRBV15 and TRBJ1-5, is DAMVIQNPRYQVTQFGKPVTLSCSQTLNHNVMYWYQQKSSQAPKLLFHYYDKDFNNEADTPDNFQSRRPNTSFCFLDIRSPGLGDTAMYLCATSRIQGGNQPQHFGDGTRLSIL.

The V gene is TRBV6-1, the J gene TRBJ2-7; D is perhaps TRBD1 (7 bases). V was cut by 2 bases and J by 6 bases, with 17 bases left in between. Germline CDR1 MNHNS, CDR2 SASEGT. The CDR3 runs to 15 residues. The DNA of the CDR3 is TGTGCCAGCAGTGAATTGGGCCAGGGGGGCGGCGAGCAGTACTTC. Its protein is CASSELGQGGGEQYF.

This chain joins TRBV7-3 and TRBJ2-3; a weak D match, TRBD1 (5 bases). Trimming removed 2 bases at V and 2 bases at J, with 8 bases between. Looked up from germline, CDR1 is SGHTA and CDR2 is FQGTGA. CDR3 length equals 14 residues. CDR3: CASSLWGSTDTQYF. Written as DNA, the CDR3 is TGTGCCAGCAGCTTATGGGGCTCCACAGATACGCAGTATTTT. Complete variable domain (other parts from reference TRBV7-3 and TRBJ2-3): GAGVSQTPSNKVTEKGKYVELRCDPISGHTALYWYRQSLGQGPEFLIYFQGTGAADDSGLPNDRFFAVRPEGSVSTLKIQRTERGDSAVYLCASSLWGSTDTQYFGPGTRLTVL.

This chain links TRBV15 with TRBJ2-5; possibly TRBD1 for D (6 bases). The end of the DNA fits TRBJ2-7 better, so the J call may be wrong. The CDR3 has 17 residues. Germline V gene lookup returns CDR1 LNHNV and CDR2 YYDKDF (reference sequence). CDR3 sequence (DNA): TGTGCCACCAGCAGAGGAATCTTACAGGGCGGGTCCTACGAGCAGTACTTC. Translating it yields CATSRGILQGGSYEQYF.

The rearrangement links TRBV10-2 to TRBJ2-1; 7 bases align to TRBD2. Trimming removed 4 bases from V and 9 bases from J; junction bases left unmatched: 3. Germline CDR1 and CDR2: WSHSY and SAAADI. The CDR3 totals 12 residues. CDR3 DNA sequence: TGCGCCAGCAGTGCTAGCGGCAGTGAGCAGTTCTTC. It is translated as CASSASGSEQFF.

The chain has TRBV28 and TRBJ2-7, with TRBD1 matching 8 bases. This CDR3 spans 13 amino acids. Germline V gene data show CDR1 as MDHEN and CDR2 as SYDVKM. The V and J ends lost 6 bases and 3 bases, in that order; junction bases with no gene match: 4. CDR3 DNA sequence: TGTGCCAGCAGGACAGGGGCGGACTACGAGCAGTACTTC. Its translation: CASRTGADYEQYF.

This rearrangement joins TRBV6-1 to TRBJ2-3; 12 positions agree with TRBD2. CDR3 length: 16 residues. Germline trimming cut 4 bases from V and 2 bases from J; bases unmatched to any gene: 4. Germline V gene data show CDR1 as MNHNS and CDR2 as SASEGT. For the CDR3, the DNA is TGTGCCAGCAGTGCCAGACTAGCGGGGGCCACAGATACGCAGTATTTT. This gives the protein CASSARLAGATDTQYF.

The V gene is TRBV1, the J gene TRBJ1-1; the table's D gene call, TRBD1, was not cross checked with the DNA. TRBV1 is noted as a pseudogene. The CDR3 totals 14 residues. In DNA form, the CDR3 reads TGCACCAGCACCCCGGGACAGGGAATCGCTGAAGCTTTCTTT. Its translation: CTSTPGQGIAEAFF.

This chain links TRBV25-1 with TRBJ2-6; a possible D gene is TRBD2 (5 bases). Trimming pared 5 bases from V and 9 bases from J, leaving 11 bases between. The CDR3 has 13 residues. The germline V gene encodes CDR1 MGHDK and CDR2 SYGVNS. The CDR3 loop is CASSLLEVNVLTF. The CDR3 DNA is TGTGCCAGCAGTTTGTTGGAGGTCAACGTCCTGACTTTC. Combining the CDR3 with reference TRBV25-1 and TRBJ2-6 gives the whole variable domain EADIYQTPRYLVIGTGKKITLECSQTMGHDKMYWYQQDPGMELHLIHYSYGVNSTEKGDLSSESTVSRIRTEHFPLTLESARPSHTSQYLCASSLLEVNVLTFGAGSRLTVL.

V gene TRBV7-3 combines with J gene TRBJ1-2; the D is unclear. The length of the CDR3 is 14 residues. V was clipped by 5 bases and J by 8 bases, with 18 bases between them. The germline gives CDR1 SGHTA, CDR2 FQGTGA. The CDR3 is CASSPEGSSGGYTF. The DNA for the CDR3 is TGTGCCAGCAGCCCCGAGGGCTCCTCGGGGGGCTACACCTTC.

J is TRBJ1-5 and V is TRBV7-4; maybe TRBD1 (6 bases). CDR1 and CDR2 from the germline V gene are SGHVT and SQSDAQ. Trimming left V 4 bases short and J 4 bases short, with 17 bases between. There are 16 residues in the CDR3. In nucleotides, the CDR3 is TGTGCCAGCAGCTCTGGGGGCCGGGCTTCGAATCAGCCCCAGCATTTT. This gives the protein CASSSGGRASNQPQHF.

V usage is TRBV2 and J usage is TRBJ2-1, with 8 bases fitting TRBD2. The V and J ends lost 2 bases and 3 bases, in that order; junction bases with no gene match: 12. This CDR3 comprises 18 residues. Germline CDR1 reads SNHLY; CDR2 reads FYNNEI. CDR3 amino acids: CASSELVPLAENYNEQFF. The CDR3 DNA reads as TGTGCCAGCAGTGAATTAGTCCCACTAGCGGAGAACTACAATGAGCAGTTCTTC.

V and J are TRBV30 and TRBJ1-4; 7 bases align to TRBD1. The CDR3 loop spans 16 amino acids. Germline CDR1 GTSNPN, CDR2 SVGIG (reference sequence). J was trimmed by 0 bases and V by 1 base; bases with no gene match: 5. The CDR3 is CAWSGDRAATNEKLFF. The CDR3 nucleotides read TGTGCCTGGAGTGGGGACAGAGCCGCAACTAATGAAAAACTGTTTTTT.

This rearrangement joins TRBV27 to TRBJ2-3; TRBD1 matches at 8 bases. The CDR3 extends over 16 amino acids. Germline CDR1 is MNHEY and CDR2 is SMNVEV (reference sequence). J was trimmed by 2 bases and V by 3 bases; bases with no gene match: 7. CDR3 sequence: CASSFKGDRYTDTQYF. CDR3 DNA: TGTGCCAGCAGTTTTAAGGGGGACAGGTACACAGATACGCAGTATTTT.

The chain uses TRBV19 and TRBJ1-5; D not certain. CDR3 length: 14 amino acids. CDR1 is LNHDA, CDR2 SQIVND, per germline (reference sequence). DNA for the CDR3: TGTGCAACTACGGGAGGTCTTAGCAATCAGCCCCAGCATTTT. Encoded protein: CATTGGLSNQPQHF.

This sequence joins TRBV11-2 and TRBJ1-1, with D perhaps TRBD1 (5 bases). The germline V and J ends were trimmed by 1 base and 2 bases, with 14 bases remaining between them. This CDR3 comprises 16 residues. CDR1 and CDR2 (germline): SGHAT, FQNNGV. For the CDR3, the DNA is TGTGCCAGCAGCTTAGCCTATATGGGGGGTAACACTGAAGCTTTCTTT. This sequence encodes CASSLAYMGGNTEAFF.

The V call is TRBV4-2, the J call TRBJ1-1, with D hard to call. Germline V gives CDR1 LGHNA, CDR2 YNFKEQ. CDR3 length: 14 residues. The ends were cut back, 1 base at V and 6 bases at J, with 12 bases in the middle. CDR3 coding DNA: TGTGCCAGCAGCCAAGGTATAGGAGCCCCTGAAGCTTTCTTT. This encodes CASSQGIGAPEAFF.

The chain couples TRBV15 to TRBJ1-4; 7 nucleotides match TRBD1. The J segment lost 13 bases and the V segment lost 3 bases, leaving 17 bases of the junction unmatched. The CDR3 is 16 residues long. Germline V lookup: CDR1 LNHNV, CDR2 YYDKDF (reference sequence). The CDR3 DNA reads TGTGCCACCAGCAGCCCTGGGACAGTGAGATTCAGTGGACTGTTTTTT. Residues: CATSSPGTVRFSGLFF.

This rearrangement joins TRBV5-1 to TRBJ2-5; perhaps TRBD2 as D (6 bases). Trimming pared 3 bases from V and 2 bases from J, leaving 8 bases between. CDR1 is SGHRS, CDR2 YFSETQ, per germline. The CDR3 spans 13 residues. CDR3 nucleotides: TGCGCCAGCAGCTCGGGACTTCAAGAGACCCAGTACTTC. Translated, it gives CASSSGLQETQYF.

This clone was counted only a few times. The J gene is TRBJ2-1, the V gene TRBV4-1, with D hard to call. V shed 4 bases and J shed 7 bases, with 11 bases lying between them. CDR3 length: 13 residues. CDR1 MGHRA and CDR2 YSYEKL come from the germline V gene. DNA of the CDR3: TGCGCCAGCAGCCCCTTAGTCCGTAATGAGCAGTTCTTC. Its protein product is CASSPLVRNEQFF.

This rearrangement joins TRBV28 to TRBJ1-2, with 9 bases matching TRBD1. CDR1 and CDR2 from the germline V gene are MDHEN and SYDVKM. CDR3 size: 14 residues. J gave up 6 bases and V 6 bases, and 8 bases lay outside the gene matches. CDR3 residues: CASRSGTGTDGYTF. CDR3 DNA sequence: TGTGCCAGCAGGTCCGGGACAGGGACGGATGGCTACACCTTC.

The table lists this clone with a count of one. This chain uses TRBV19 with TRBJ1-1, with a possible D match to TRBD1 (5 bases). V was clipped by 1 base and J by 1 base, with 13 bases between them. Germline CDR1 is LNHDA and CDR2 is SQIVND (reference sequence). The CDR3 runs to 16 residues. Here the CDR3 reads CASSIGHYRSNTEAFF. As DNA, the CDR3 is TGTGCCAGTAGTATAGGCCACTACAGGTCGAACACTGAAGCTTTCTTT.